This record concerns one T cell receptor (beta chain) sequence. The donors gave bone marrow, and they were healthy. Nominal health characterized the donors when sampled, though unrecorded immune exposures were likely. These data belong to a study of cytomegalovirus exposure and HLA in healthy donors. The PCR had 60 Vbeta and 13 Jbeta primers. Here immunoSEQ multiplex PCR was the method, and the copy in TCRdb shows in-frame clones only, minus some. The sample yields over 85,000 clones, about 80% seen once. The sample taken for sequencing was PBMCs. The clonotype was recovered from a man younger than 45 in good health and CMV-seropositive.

The CDR3 sequence: CASSKTGDAKNIQYF. The CDR3 coding sequence is TGTGCCAGCAGCAAGACAGGGGACGCCAAAAACATTCAGTACTTC. The V call is TRBV28, the J call TRBJ2-4; 8 bases line up with TRBD1. CDR3 length equals 15 residues. The germline CDR1 and CDR2 sequences are MDHEN and SYDVKM. With V trimmed by 6 bases and J by 1 base, 5 bases remained unmatched.